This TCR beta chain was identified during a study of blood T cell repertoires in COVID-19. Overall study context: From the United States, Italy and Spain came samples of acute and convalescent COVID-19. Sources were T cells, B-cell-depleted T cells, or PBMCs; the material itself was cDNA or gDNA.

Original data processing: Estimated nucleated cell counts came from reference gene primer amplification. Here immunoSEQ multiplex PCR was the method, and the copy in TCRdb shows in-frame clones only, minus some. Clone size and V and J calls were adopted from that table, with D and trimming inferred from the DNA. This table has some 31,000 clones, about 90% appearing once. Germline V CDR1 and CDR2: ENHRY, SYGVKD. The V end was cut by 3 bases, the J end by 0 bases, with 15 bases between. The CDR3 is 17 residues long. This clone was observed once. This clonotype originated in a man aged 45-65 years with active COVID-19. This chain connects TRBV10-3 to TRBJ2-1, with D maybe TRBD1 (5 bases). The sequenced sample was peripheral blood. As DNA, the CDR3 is TGTGCCATCAGTGACTGGGGCGGCCAAAGCTCCTACAATGAGCAGTTCTTC. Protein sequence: CAISDWGGQSSYNEQFF.